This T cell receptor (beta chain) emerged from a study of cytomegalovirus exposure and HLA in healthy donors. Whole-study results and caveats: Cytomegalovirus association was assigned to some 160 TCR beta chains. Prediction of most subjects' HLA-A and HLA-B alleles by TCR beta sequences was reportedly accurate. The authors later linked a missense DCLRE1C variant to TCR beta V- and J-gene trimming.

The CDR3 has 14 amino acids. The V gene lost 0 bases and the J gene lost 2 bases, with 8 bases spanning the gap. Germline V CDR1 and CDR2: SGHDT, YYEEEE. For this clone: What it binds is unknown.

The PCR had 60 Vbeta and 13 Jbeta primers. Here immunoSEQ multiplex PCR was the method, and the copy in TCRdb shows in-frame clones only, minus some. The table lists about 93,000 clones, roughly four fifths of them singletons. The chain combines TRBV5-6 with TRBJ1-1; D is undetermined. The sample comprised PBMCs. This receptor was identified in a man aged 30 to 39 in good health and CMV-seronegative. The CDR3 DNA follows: TGTGCCAGCAGCTTGGGGCAGGCCAACACTGAAGCTTTCTTT. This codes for CASSLGQANTEAFF.